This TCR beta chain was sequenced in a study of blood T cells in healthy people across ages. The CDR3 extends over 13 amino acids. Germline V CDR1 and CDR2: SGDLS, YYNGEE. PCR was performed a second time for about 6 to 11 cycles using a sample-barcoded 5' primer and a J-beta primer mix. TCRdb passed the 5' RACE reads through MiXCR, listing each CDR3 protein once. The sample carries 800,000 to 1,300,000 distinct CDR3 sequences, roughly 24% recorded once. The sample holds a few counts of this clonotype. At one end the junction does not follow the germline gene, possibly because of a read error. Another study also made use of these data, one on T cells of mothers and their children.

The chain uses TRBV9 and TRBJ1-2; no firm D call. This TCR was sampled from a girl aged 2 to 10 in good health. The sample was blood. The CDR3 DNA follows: TGTACCAGCAGCGTAGGGCCCGTGGAAGGCTACACCTTC. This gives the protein CTSSVGPVEGYTF.